Reported below is one T cell receptor (beta chain). The sample is drawn from a study of blood T cell repertoires in COVID-19. Libraries were prepared by immunoSEQ multiplex PCR; TCRdb keeps only in-frame clonotypes and omits some of them. In the table there are more than 100,000 clones, approximately 89% of which are singletons. J was trimmed by 0 bases and V by 4 bases; bases with no gene match: 12. The CDR3 loop spans 18 amino acids. CDR1 is LGHNA, CDR2 YNFKEQ, per germline. Sequenced material: peripheral blood. This receptor was taken from a woman older than 75 in a cohort sampled during active COVID-19. The chain joins TRBV4-2 to TRBJ2-1, with TRBD1 identical over 7 bases. The CDR3, as DNA: TGTGCCAGCAGCCCGGCGATAGGGGGCATTGGCTCCTACAATGAGCAGTTCTTC. Translated: CASSPAIGGIGSYNEQFF.